These T cell receptor beta chains were read from a single sample in a study of T cells in Graves' hyperthyroidism and ophthalmopathy. One entry per CDR3 protein, called by TCRdb with MiXCR from the multiplex PCR reads. The sample consists of a few hundred thousand distinct CDR3 sequences, around 18% of them appearing once. Sequenced sample: blood. Source of these receptors: a man in his late teens or twenties with Graves' ophthalmopathy. CDR3s include the opening cysteine and the closing phenylalanine or tryptophan. Where a row states a size, it is once, few, many or the class of an expanded clone; other rows omit it.

j_call: TRBJ1-2; v_call: TRBV7-2; clone_size: NA; cdr3_aa: CASSLGGSGPYYGYTF
j_call: TRBJ2-2; v_call: TRBV7-9; clone_size: few; cdr3_aa: CASSFPSANTGELFF
j_call: TRBJ2-3; v_call: TRBV2; clone_size: once; cdr3_aa: CASSWTSGDTQYF
j_call: TRBJ1-1; v_call: TRBV6-1; clone_size: NA; cdr3_aa: CASSDRGRTTEAFF
j_call: TRBJ2-7; v_call: TRBV7-3; clone_size: many; cdr3_aa: CASSTGTGGEQYF
j_call: TRBJ1-4; v_call: TRBV11-2; clone_size: many; cdr3_aa: CASSADRGREKLFF
j_call: TRBJ2-7; v_call: TRBV3-1; clone_size: few; cdr3_aa: CASSRGIAGYEQYF
j_call: TRBJ1-2; v_call: TRBV28; clone_size: NA; cdr3_aa: CASSRPGTEEGWGYTF
j_call: TRBJ2-2; v_call: TRBV12-3/TRBV12-4; clone_size: many; cdr3_aa: CASSRGGSTGELFF
j_call: TRBJ1-1; v_call: TRBV12-3/TRBV12-4; clone_size: many; cdr3_aa: CASSQQRPSGNTEAFF
j_call: TRBJ2-5; v_call: TRBV20-1; clone_size: few; cdr3_aa: CSARGGLAGAGETQYF
j_call: TRBJ1-4; v_call: TRBV12-3/TRBV12-4; clone_size: many; cdr3_aa: CASTSPATNEKLFF
j_call: TRBJ2-3; v_call: TRBV4-1; clone_size: NA; cdr3_aa: CASSQDDLTDTQYF
j_call: TRBJ1-2; v_call: TRBV5-6; clone_size: NA; cdr3_aa: CASSWTGRDPNGYTF
j_call: TRBJ2-7; v_call: TRBV2; clone_size: many; cdr3_aa: CASRGLDRVTYEQYF